The entry below describes one T cell receptor beta chain. No antigen is known for it. Base quality data are lacking; no much larger clone is found one base away. This specimen belongs to a study of shared clonotypes between healthy human individuals (dated by TCRdb to the early 2020s). With respect to the entire study: The cohort comprised two women and three men aged 18 to 49 years. For each donor, CD4 naive and CD4 memory were each given three plates, CD8 naive was given two plates, and CD8 memory was given one plate. To estimate repertoire size and how much clonotypes are shared between individuals, the study performed deep sequencing of blood TCR repertoires from five healthy adults. To increase sequencing depth and limit assay-specific biases, different laboratories used diverse techniques to prepare libraries and sequence TCR repertoires. Between about 0.8 and 9 billion PBMCs per donor were obtained by leukapheresis.

Using the deep immunoSEQ assay, TCR CDR3 regions were amplified from genomic DNA by multiplex PCR. For each cell subset, the extracted genomic DNA was distributed evenly across all wells of several immunoSEQ 96-well plates, and each plate served as one replicate. For sorted subsets, 200 to 250 ng genomic DNA, equal to 30,000 or so T cell genomes, was loaded into each replicate PCR. The purified libraries were quantified using a Qubit 3.0 fluorometer, sized with a Bioanalyzer 2100, and then quantified again using the KAPA Library Quantification kit. Every immunoSEQ 96-well plate was sequenced on a dedicated single-read 150-cycle Illumina NextSeq 550 flow cell. The study's own analysis went as follows. The immunoSEQ output contained only junctional sequences without quality scores, so filtering could not match that applied to full-length reads. To assign V/J genes and CDR3, sequences were annotated against IMGT germline references using PyIR, a Python wrapper for IgBLAST v1.9. Reads were filtered out if the reads had weak V/J assignments (E-value above 1e-6), no CDR3, stop codons, out-of-frame junctions, or ambiguous translated residues. V3J clonotypes were defined as sequences sharing the same inferred V gene, J gene, and CDR3 amino acid sequence. The percentage overlap between two repertoires was calculated by dividing the number of shared unique clonotypes by the size of the smaller repertoire. Three approaches were used to assess repertoire richness: RTK rarefaction, the Chao1 estimator, and Recon v2.1 estimates of unobserved clonotypes. OLGA was used to compute generation probabilities for all TCRbeta clonotypes that the gDNA method yielded from four donors. Held by TCRdb, this immuneACCESS table contains in-frame sequences only and omits some clones. Under half of the omission traces to an unresolved V gene where checked; the cause of the rest is unknown. V, J and clone size reflect that table, while D and trimming were determined from the DNA. In all, the sample holds millions of clones, and approximately 94% of those were seen once. The ten largest make up 0.85% to 1.2% of the sample.

The CDR3 spans 16 residues, from the cysteine through the phenylalanine. Only CDR3 DNA remains: 48 bases, in frame from the first base. V lost 2 bases and J lost 3 bases, and the count of bases not matched to a germline gene is 6. CDR1 and CDR2 (SGHTA, FQGNSA) derive from the germline V gene. Beyond this particular receptor, the publication reports: Pairwise subsampling led to the expectation that sequencing depth would affect the degree of clonotype sharing among donors. The genetic and exposure-history diversity represented was limited by the small number of donors. Across a few donors, approximately 5% of naive CD4, around 3.3% of naive CD8, around 2.5% of memory CD4, and about 0.44% of memory CD8 clonotypes were shared. Compared with non-shared clonotypes, clonotypes shared by all four sorted-subset donors had higher generation probabilities. Incomplete sequencing was indicated by rarefaction of sorted-subset datasets, despite the large sequencing depth. Naive subsets generally had larger estimated clonotype richness than memory subsets did. Sampling was restricted to blood, and TCR repertoires in tissues likely differ from the TCR repertoires found in blood.

CD8 naive samples were obtained by positive selection for CCR7 among CD45RO-negative cells, yielding a CD45RA+CCR7+ population from which TemRA cells were excluded. Donors were healthy HIV-negative adults with no recently reported acute infections or vaccinations. Every donor was a Caucasian adult residing in Nashville, Tennessee, USA. Blood was obtained by leukapheresis, after which PBMCs were separated by Ficoll-Histopaque density gradient centrifugation and cryopreserved in liquid nitrogen vapor phase. Analytical flow cytometry was used to check the purity and quantity of each magnetically sorted T cell population. Each sorted fraction had its genomic DNA isolated and then quantified by UV absorbance on a Nanodrop 2000c.

The receptor was isolated from a man aged 18 to 29 in good health. What was sequenced was naive CD8+ T cells sorted from blood. The meaning of the sample's cell subset or site label: CD45RA+CCR7+. This sequence uses TRBV7-2 and TRBJ2-7; 11 bases in the middle match TRBD2. The nucleotide sequence is given as TGTGCCAGCAGCTTATCTGGACTAGCGGGTATCTACGAGCAGTACTTC. Its protein product is CASSLSGLAGIYEQYF.